This T cell receptor beta chain derives from a study of blood T cells in healthy people across ages. This clonotype appeared many times. Trimming at V came to 3 bases and at J to 0 bases, leaving 4 bases not matched to a gene. Germline lookup yields CDR1 SQVTM and CDR2 ANQGSEA. This CDR3 is 15 amino acids long. The second PCR ran about 6 to 12 cycles with a sample-barcoded 5' primer and J-beta primers. TCRdb re-called the 5' RACE reads with MiXCR, one entry per CDR3 protein. Among 650,000 to 700,000 distinct CDR3 sequences listed, about 34% were seen once. Each donor was a healthy Caucasian individual from Russia, aged about 6 to 100. Per sample, at least 6 micrograms of total RNA were extracted.

The chain uses TRBV29-1 and TRBJ1-4, with 7 bases fitting TRBD1. The sequence was collected from a woman aged 80 or older in good health. The sequenced sample consisted of blood. Here the CDR3 reads CSVEVTGATNEKLFF. CDR3 DNA: TGCAGCGTTGAGGTTACAGGGGCAACTAATGAAAAACTGTTTTTT.